These 29 T cell receptor beta chains originate from one sample sequenced in a study of T cell changes during pregnancy in multiple sclerosis. TCRdb's table, derived via immunoSEQ multiplex PCR, lists solely in-frame clones and lacks some. Of tens of thousands of clones in the sample, approximately 90% were seen once. The material was peripheral blood, obtained in the first trimester of pregnancy. These TCRs come from a female donor in good health, enrolled as a control in a pregnancy study.

Only a few counts were recorded for this clone. This chain uses TRBV28 with TRBJ1-2; 7 nucleotides line up with TRBD1. The germline V gene encodes CDR1 MDHEN and CDR2 SYDVKM. The CDR3 has 15 amino acids. V trimming: 7 bases; J trimming: 4 bases; junction bases outside the gene matches: 12. Here the CDR3 reads CASTHNRPGGYGYTF. The CDR3 nucleotides are TGTGCCAGCACCCATAACCGGCCAGGGGGCTATGGCTACACCTTC.

This clone was seen once. V usage is TRBV5-4 and J usage is TRBJ1-4; TRBD1 aligns across 9 bases. CDR3 length: 14 amino acids. Germline V CDR1 and CDR2: SGHNT, YYREEE (reference sequence). V lost 5 bases and J lost 7; bases outside the gene matches: 6. The CDR3 DNA reads as TGTGCCAGCAGTCCGGGACAGGGTACTGAAAAACTGTTTTTT. This gives the protein CASSPGQGTEKLFF.

This chain links TRBV30 with TRBJ1-2; D is unclear. The V and J ends lost 3 bases and 6 bases respectively, with 14 bases between them. The germline V gene has CDR1 GTSNPN and CDR2 SVGIG (reference sequence). The CDR3 has 13 amino acids. The CDR3 coding sequence is TGTGCCTGGAGCCTTGGCAGAACCAATGGCTACACCTTC. This gives the protein CAWSLGRTNGYTF.

The V and J genes are TRBV2 and TRBJ2-1; tentatively, D is TRBD2 (5 bases). The CDR3 runs 13 residues. Germline assignment: CDR1 SNHLY and CDR2 FYNNEI. The V end lost 4 bases, the J end lost 9 bases, and 13 bases lay between the germline ends. The CDR3 loop is CASSGGRGGEQFF. DNA for the CDR3: TGTGCCAGCAGTGGAGGGAGAGGTGGTGAGCAGTTCTTC.

CDR3 coding DNA: TGTGCCAGCAGCGCGCCCCGACAGGGGGCCTCAGGCGGCTACACCTTC. The encoded protein is CASSAPRQGASGGYTF. The V gene is TRBV9, the J gene TRBJ1-2, with 10 nucleotides matching TRBD1. V trimming: 3 bases; J trimming: 8 bases; junction bases outside the gene matches: 13. CDR3 length equals 16 residues. From germline, CDR1 is SGDLS and CDR2 YYNGEE.

The chain carries TRBV7-8 and TRBJ1-3; 7 bases map to TRBD1. CDR3 length equals 15 residues. Germline lookup yields CDR1 SGHVS and CDR2 FQNEAQ. Trimming removed 1 base from V and 5 bases from J; junction bases left unmatched: 5. CDR3 DNA: TGTGCCAGCAGCTTAGGGAGGGGGCGAAGAAACACCATATATTTT. Translated: CASSLGRGRRNTIYF.

The chain has TRBV19 and TRBJ2-7; 7 bases agree with TRBD1. The CDR3 totals 15 residues. V shed 5 bases, J shed 4 bases, and the junction held 11 bases outside the gene matches. The germline V gene has CDR1 LNHDA and CDR2 SQIVND (reference sequence). For the CDR3, the DNA is TGTGCCAGTAGTCCCAGAGCAAGGGGGCTTTACGAGCAGTACTTC. Amino acids: CASSPRARGLYEQYF.

V usage is TRBV7-9 and J usage is TRBJ2-2; TRBD1 is a possible D gene (5 bases). The CDR3 runs 14 residues. The germline CDR1 and CDR2 sequences are SEHNR and FQNEAQ (reference sequence). V was shortened by 5 bases and J by 5 bases, with 12 bases between the two germline ends. The CDR3 DNA follows: TGTGCCAGCAGCGGAGACAGAGAGACCGGGGAGCTGTTTTTT. It is translated as CASSGDRETGELFF.

This sequence joins TRBV5-1 and TRBJ2-3; TRBD1 might be the D (5 bases). Trimming took off 3 bases at V and 3 bases at J, with 11 bases between the two ends. This CDR3 comprises 14 residues. Germline V CDR1 and CDR2: SGHRS, YFSETQ. CDR3 in DNA: TGCGCCAGCAGCTCCTACGCAGGGACAGATACGCAGTATTTT. The encoded protein is CASSSYAGTDTQYF. Full variable domain (rest looked up from reference TRBV5-1 and TRBJ2-3): KAGVTQTPRYLIKTRGQQVTLSCSPISGHRSVSWYQQTPGQGLQFLFEYFSETQRNKGNFPGRFSGRQFSNSRSEMNVSTLELGDSALYLCASSSYAGTDTQYFGPGTRLTVL.

This chain links TRBV15 with TRBJ2-7; maybe TRBD2 (5 bases). The ends were cut back, 1 base at V and 6 bases at J, with 13 bases in the middle. Germline CDR1 and CDR2: LNHNV and YYDKDF (reference sequence). This CDR3 region has 14 residues. CDR3: CATSRAEGRSEQYF. In nucleotides, the CDR3 is TGTGCCACCAGCAGAGCCGAGGGAAGGTCCGAGCAGTACTTC.

This clone was counted only a few times. The rearrangement joins TRBV6-6 to TRBJ2-1; a weak D match, TRBD1 (6 bases). Germline V CDR1 and CDR2: MNHNY, SVGAGI (reference sequence). The CDR3 runs 14 residues. V was clipped by 5 bases and J by 2 bases, with 10 bases between them. CDR3 in DNA: TGTGCCAGCAGTGCCCCAGGGGCCTACAATGAGCAGTTCTTC. Its translation: CASSAPGAYNEQFF.

The V call is TRBV5-1, the J call TRBJ2-1; TRBD2 is a possible D gene (5 bases). Trimming left V 7 bases short and J 3 bases short, with 14 bases between. CDR3 length equals 14 residues. Germline V CDR1 and CDR2: SGHRS, YFSETQ. This CDR3 is CASGRGEFYNEQFF. CDR3 coding DNA: TGCGCCAGCGGTCGTGGGGAGTTCTACAATGAGCAGTTCTTC.

This chain joins TRBV2 and TRBJ1-1; D possibly corresponds to TRBD1 (6 bases). CDR1 SNHLY and CDR2 FYNNEI come from the germline V gene. The CDR3 has 14 amino acids. V dropped 4 bases and J dropped 1 base, with 10 bases sitting between them. This chain's CDR3 is CASSAGTPNTEAFF. The CDR3 nucleotides read TGTGCCAGCAGTGCTGGGACACCGAACACTGAAGCTTTCTTT.

The chain couples TRBV6-6 to TRBJ2-3; 13 positions agree with TRBD2. Germline values: CDR1 MNHNY, CDR2 SVGAGI (reference sequence). V lost 5 bases and J lost 5; bases outside the gene matches: 1. The CDR3 contains 14 residues. The CDR3 DNA sequence: TGTGCCAGCAGTACTAGCGGGAGGGGAGATACGCAGTATTTT. Residues: CASSTSGRGDTQYF.

The gene calls are TRBV7-9 and TRBJ2-3, with 10 bases matching TRBD2. Losses at the gene ends were 2 bases for V and 6 bases for J; bases not matched to a gene: 2. The CDR3 has 14 residues. Germline V gene data show CDR1 as SEHNR and CDR2 as FQNEAQ (reference sequence). CDR3 nucleotides: TGTGCCAGCAGCTTAAAAGCGGGAGGGGATACGCAGTATTTT. This codes for CASSLKAGGDTQYF.

The chain couples TRBV28 to TRBJ2-3, with TRBD2 matching 10 bases. Germline V CDR1 and CDR2: MDHEN, SYDVKM. J gave up 2 bases and V 5 bases, and 4 bases lay outside the gene matches. There are 15 residues in the CDR3. The CDR3 is CASSPSGRLTDTQYF. In DNA form, the CDR3 reads TGTGCCAGCAGTCCTAGCGGGAGACTCACAGATACGCAGTATTTT.

This chain connects TRBV19 to TRBJ2-7; possibly TRBD2 for D (6 bases). Germline CDR1 LNHDA, CDR2 SQIVND (reference sequence). V was trimmed by 3 bases and J by 1 base, leaving 16 bases between them. The CDR3 length is 16 residues. The CDR3 sequence: CASSISSSGDSYEQYF. CDR3 sequence (DNA): TGTGCCAGTAGTATTTCTAGTAGCGGAGATTCCTACGAGCAGTACTTC.

The V gene is TRBV2, the J gene TRBJ1-5, with D tentatively TRBD1 (6 bases). Per germline, CDR1 SNHLY and CDR2 FYNNEI. The CDR3 runs 14 residues. Between the trimmed V and J ends, which lost 4 bases and 7 bases, there was a span of 14 bases. This chain's CDR3 is CASSVFPGGQPQHF. CDR3 sequence (DNA): TGTGCCAGCAGTGTCTTCCCGGGGGGCCAGCCCCAGCATTTT.

The genes are TRBV2 and TRBJ1-1; 8 nucleotides match TRBD1. In germline, CDR1 is SNHLY, CDR2 FYNNEI. The CDR3 is 15 residues long. With 6 bases clipped from V and 1 base from J, the junction kept 7 bases outside the gene matches. The CDR3 region is CASRAGTGWNTEAFF. CDR3 sequence (DNA): TGTGCCAGCAGGGCCGGGACAGGCTGGAACACTGAAGCTTTCTTT.

This clone came up once. This rearrangement joins TRBV7-9 to TRBJ2-5; 10 bases align to TRBD1. The CDR3 is made up of 14 amino acids. V trimming: 3 bases; J trimming: 5 bases; junction bases outside the gene matches: 3. Germline CDR1 SEHNR, CDR2 FQNEAQ (reference sequence). CDR3 DNA sequence: TGTGCCAGCAGCTTGGGGACAGGGGTTGAGACCCAGTACTTC. Translation gives CASSLGTGVETQYF.

CDR3 nucleotides: TGTGCCAGCAGCCCCCGGAGGAGAGGAGAGACCCAGTACTTC. Encoded protein: CASSPRRRGETQYF. The chain couples TRBV13 to TRBJ2-5; perhaps TRBD2 as D (5 bases). The CDR3 length is 14 residues. Trimming pared 5 bases from V and 4 bases from J, leaving 14 bases between. The germline CDR1 and CDR2 sequences are PRHDT and FYEKMQ (reference sequence).

This clone was recorded once. The chain uses TRBV5-4 and TRBJ2-7; 8 nucleotides align to TRBD1. Germline V gene lookup returns CDR1 SGHNT and CDR2 YYREEE (reference sequence). This CDR3 has 15 amino acids. The ends lost 4 bases at V and 1 base at J; junction bases unmatched: 7. The CDR3, as DNA: TGTGCCAGCAGCATCGACAGGGGAATTTCCTACGAGCAGTACTTC. Protein product: CASSIDRGISYEQYF.

The gene calls are TRBV19 and TRBJ2-5; D is possibly TRBD1 (6 bases). CDR3 size: 14 residues. With 7 bases removed from V and 5 bases from J, the gap between germline ends came to 17 bases. The germline gives CDR1 LNHDA, CDR2 SQIVND (reference sequence). The CDR3: CASTPGTLGETQYF. The CDR3 nucleotides read TGTGCCAGTACCCCCGGGACACTGGGCGAGACCCAGTACTTC. Drawing the rest from reference TRBV19 and TRBJ2-5, the complete variable domain is DGGITQSPKYLFRKEGQNVTLSCEQNLNHDAMYWYRQDPGQGLRLIYYSQIVNDFQKGDIAEGYSVSREKKESFPLTVTSAQKNPTAFYLCASTPGTLGETQYFGPGTRLLVL.

The chain is built from TRBV19 and TRBJ2-5; TRBD1 might be the D (6 bases). Germline-derived CDR1 and CDR2 are LNHDA and SQIVND (reference sequence). This CDR3 has 15 residues. V shed 4 bases and J shed 3 bases, with 15 bases lying between them. CDR3 DNA: TGTGCCAGTAGTAACTATACAGGGTTGGAAGAGACCCAGTACTTC. This translates into CASSNYTGLEETQYF.

This chain joins TRBV7-8 and TRBJ2-5, with D tentatively TRBD1 (5 bases). This CDR3 has 15 residues. Trimming took 1 base from V and 4 from J, leaving 13 bases between them. Germline V lookup: CDR1 SGHVS, CDR2 FQNEAQ. The CDR3 nucleotides are TGTGCCAGCAGCTTAGTTGGCCAGGGTGGAGAGACCCAGTACTTC. It translates to CASSLVGQGGETQYF.

This clone was detected a few times. The CDR3 sequence: CASSLASRGNEQFF. The CDR3 region has the DNA TGTGCCAGCAGCTTAGCTTCTCGGGGCAATGAGCAGTTCTTC. The rearrangement joins TRBV11-1 to TRBJ2-1; D might be TRBD2 (5 bases). V dropped 0 bases and J dropped 6 bases, with 9 bases sitting between them. This CDR3 is 14 amino acids long. Germline CDR1 SGHAT, CDR2 FQDESV (reference sequence).

The rearrangement links TRBV28 to TRBJ1-2, with a possible D match to TRBD1 (5 bases). The germline V and J ends were trimmed by 2 bases and 4 bases, with 11 bases remaining between them. The V gene's germline CDR1 is MDHEN and CDR2 SYDVKM. CDR3 length equals 14 residues. For the CDR3, the DNA is TGTGCCAGCAGTTTAAAGACACAGGCCTATGGCTACACCTTC. Encoded protein: CASSLKTQAYGYTF.

CDR3 nucleotide sequence: TGTGCCAGCAGCTTAGGGCAGGAGAACACTGAAGCTTTCTTT. Amino acids: CASSLGQENTEAFF. The V gene is TRBV7-8, the J gene TRBJ1-1; D is uncertain. The germline CDR1 and CDR2 sequences are SGHVS and FQNEAQ. This CDR3 contains 14 residues. V was shortened by 1 base and J by 1 base, with 7 bases between the two germline ends.

The chain joins TRBV29-1 to TRBJ2-3, with 9 positions matching TRBD2. Germline CDR1 SQVTM, CDR2 ANQGSEA. The length of the CDR3 is 14 residues. The V gene end was trimmed by 4 bases and the J gene end by 5 bases; junction bases not matched to a gene: 7. The CDR3 loop is CSVASGAVLDTQYF. The CDR3 DNA sequence: TGCAGCGTTGCTAGCGGGGCGGTTTTAGATACGCAGTATTTT.